This TCR beta chain was identified in a study of control samples from healthy donors and cancer patients (dated by TCRdb to 2020 to 2021). Here V drops 7 bases and J drops 5 bases, and the junction holds 10 bases not matched to any gene. The CDR3 goes from the cysteine to the phenylalanine over 14 residues. Left in the record is the CDR3 DNA by itself, 42 bases read in frame from the first base. Taken from the germline V gene, the CDR1 and CDR2 loops are SGHTA and FQGNSA. Libraries were prepared through the immunoSEQ multiplex PCR assay. The table was pulled from immuneACCESS by TCRdb, which kept in-frame rearrangements only. Such tables lose some clones; where checked, under half of the loss comes from unresolved V genes, and the rest has no known cause. The sample table shows about 98,000 clones, and about 92% are seen once. The top ten clones comprise under 3% of the sample. About this clone: This receptor's antigen is unknown. Nothing much larger sits one base from this clone, and base qualities are not available.

The chain employs TRBV7-2 and TRBJ2-5; TRBD2 fits 7 bases in the junction. This receptor was obtained from a woman aged 18-30 years in good health. The specimen sequenced was blood. The nucleotides are TGTGCCAGCACCCTGGGGGGGGTGGGGGAGACCCAGTACTTC. This codes for CASTLGGVGETQYF. The variable domain in full, with residues beyond the CDR3 obtained from the reference TRBV7-2 and TRBJ2-5 genes, is GAGVSQSPSNKVTEKGKDVELRCDPISGHTALYWYRQSLGQGLEFLIYFQGNSAPDKSGLPSDRFSAERTGGSVSTLTIQRTQQEDSAVYLCASTLGGVGETQYFGPGTRLLVL.